These T cell receptor beta chains were read from a single sample in a study of cytomegalovirus exposure and HLA in healthy donors. Profiling relied on immunoSEQ multiplex PCR, and the TCRdb table lists in-frame clones only, not all of them. The data hold around 78,000 clones, with approximately 70% observed a single time. Material: PBMCs. All receptors derive from a woman in her 40s in good health and CMV-seropositive. Both conserved end residues are part of each CDR3. A D gene is named only where the DNA matches it firmly. Part of the rows lack a size; the others show once, few, many or a class for expanded clones.

clone_size j_call cdr3_length d_call v_call cdr3_aa cdr3_nt
- TRBJ2-3 13 TRBD2 TRBV6-5 CASRRLARDTQYF TGTGCCAGCAGAAGACTAGCGAGGGATACGCAGTATTTT
- TRBJ2-1 16 TRBD2 TRBV7-9 CASSLSSGSSYNEQFF TGTGCCAGCAGCCTAAGTAGCGGGAGCTCCTACAATGAGCAGTTCTTC
- TRBJ2-3 14 - TRBV5-1 CASSLGLSTDTQYF TGCGCCAGCAGCTTGGGACTGAGCACAGATACGCAGTATTTT
once TRBJ2-7 14 - TRBV4-3 CASSQDTGTHEQYF TGCGCCAGCAGCCAAGACACAGGGACCCACGAGCAGTACTTC
- TRBJ1-2 15 TRBD1 TRBV18 CASSPIPTGDYGYTF TGTGCCAGCTCACCGATCCCGACAGGGGACTATGGCTACACCTTC
- TRBJ1-4 13 - TRBV30 CAWSVSGNEKLFF TGTGCCTGGAGTGTGTCAGGGAATGAAAAACTGTTTTTT
- TRBJ2-2 16 - TRBV5-6 CASSPVGGQVAGELFF TGTGCCAGCAGCCCGGTGGGGGGGCAAGTCGCCGGGGAGCTGTTTTTT
- TRBJ2-3 15 TRBD2 TRBV7-9 CASSLARGRIDTQYF TGTGCCAGCAGCTTAGCACGCGGGAGGATAGATACGCAGTATTTT
- TRBJ1-3 16 TRBD1 TRBV5-6 CASSGVDRESGNTIYF TGTGCCAGCAGCGGGGTCGACAGGGAGTCTGGAAACACCATATATTTT
- TRBJ2-3 20 TRBD2 TRBV5-1 CASSARTSGSAGRVTDTQYF TGCGCCAGCAGCGCCAGGACTAGCGGGAGTGCGGGTCGGGTGACAGATACGCAGTATTTT
- TRBJ2-1 18 TRBD2 TRBV7-8 CASSNTKNGLARQNEQFF TGTGCCAGCAGCAACACAAAGAATGGACTAGCGAGACAGAATGAGCAGTTCTTC
- TRBJ1-3 16 TRBD1 TRBV6-1 CASSVVQGAVGNTIYF TGTGCCAGCAGTGTAGTACAGGGGGCAGTTGGAAACACCATATATTTT
- TRBJ1-1 17 - TRBV27 CASSPGHGQSLNTEAFF TGTGCCAGCAGTCCGGGACATGGACAGTCTCTGAACACTGAAGCTTTCTTT
- TRBJ1-1 19 - TRBV27 CASSLASGAGFGLNTEAFF TGTGCCAGCAGTTTAGCGAGCGGGGCAGGGTTCGGATTGAACACTGAAGCTTTCTTT
few TRBJ1-3 14 TRBD1 TRBV6-1 CASRDRVQRNTIYF TGTGCCAGCAGAGACAGGGTCCAAAGAAACACCATATATTTT
few TRBJ1-1 12 TRBD1 TRBV4-3 CASSQGTGFTFF TGCGCCAGCAGCCAAGGGACAGGGTTTACTTTCTTT
few TRBJ1-1 13 - TRBV6-7 CASLLPAPPEAFF TGTGCCAGCCTATTGCCCGCGCCGCCTGAAGCTTTCTTT
- TRBJ1-2 17 - TRBV5-4 CASSSIPRGGSNYGYTF TGTGCCAGCAGCTCGATCCCGAGGGGAGGATCTAACTATGGCTACACCTTC
- TRBJ2-7 17 TRBD1 TRBV5-1 CASSLEGQTYGSYEQYF TGCGCCAGCAGCTTGGAGGGACAGACGTACGGCTCCTACGAGCAGTACTTC